This entry lists 31 T cell receptor beta chains sequenced from one sample in a study of T cell responses to AZD1222 COVID-19 vaccine. Generated by immunoSEQ multiplex PCR, the TCRdb table keeps only in-frame clones and is missing some. Found here are around 120,000 clones, roughly 87% of them singletons; the top ten hold about 1.2%. The sequencing here drew on peripheral blood, taken on day 0 of AZD1222 vaccination. The receptors were sampled from an adult in good health.

This clone has just one count. This rearrangement joins TRBV5-8 to TRBJ1-1; tentative D call: TRBD1 (5 bases). Germline CDR1 is SGHTS and CDR2 is YDEGEE. V dropped 4 bases and J dropped 7 bases, with 17 bases sitting between them. This CDR3 contains 14 residues. CDR3 coding DNA: TGTGCCAGCAGCCGAGGGACTCGTTTCAATGAAGCTTTCTTT. It encodes CASSRGTRFNEAFF.

This sequence joins TRBV18 and TRBJ2-5, with 7 bases aligning to TRBD1. This CDR3 comprises 17 residues. CDR1 is KGHSH and CDR2 is LQKENI in the germline V gene. Trimming cost V 4 bases and J 0 bases; bases outside gene matches: 11. The CDR3 region is CASSRVSGQYNQETQYF. CDR3 DNA sequence: TGTGCCAGCTCACGAGTGTCGGGACAGTATAACCAAGAGACCCAGTACTTC. Full variable domain (missing parts from reference TRBV18 and TRBJ2-5): NAGVMQNPRHLVRRRGQEARLRCSPMKGHSHVYWYRQLPEEGLKFMVYLQKENIIDESGMPKERFSAEFPKEGPSILRIQQVVRGDSAAYFCASSRVSGQYNQETQYFGPGTRLLVL.

The chain joins TRBV11-2 to TRBJ2-1, with a possible D match to TRBD2 (5 bases). Germline CDR1 SGHAT, CDR2 FQNNGV. This CDR3 region has 14 residues. Trimming shortened V by 2 bases and J by 1 base, and 6 bases separated the two germline ends. This CDR3 reads CASSLTGSYNEQFF. The CDR3 DNA reads as TGTGCCAGCAGCTTAACGGGGTCCTACAATGAGCAGTTCTTC.

This chain uses TRBV19 with TRBJ2-3; D perhaps matches TRBD1 (6 bases). Per germline, CDR1 LNHDA and CDR2 SQIVND (reference sequence). Deletions cut 9 bases from V and 4 bases from J, with 14 bases between. The CDR3 has 13 residues. The CDR3: CASRRQGSDTQYF. Here the CDR3 DNA reads TGTGCCAGCCGGCGTCAGGGGTCAGATACGCAGTATTTT. Together with reference TRBV19 and TRBJ2-3, the CDR3 gives the full variable domain: DGGITQSPKYLFRKEGQNVTLSCEQNLNHDAMYWYRQDPGQGLRLIYYSQIVNDFQKGDIAEGYSVSREKKESFPLTVTSAQKNPTAFYLCASRRQGSDTQYFGPGTRLTVL.

V is TRBV3-1 (or the pseudogene TRBV3-2) and J is TRBJ2-7, with D unclear. CDR3 length equals 14 residues. CDR1 and CDR2 from the germline V gene are LGHDT and YNNKEL (reference sequence). The V end lost 3 bases, the J end lost 2 bases, and 11 bases lay between the germline ends. CDR3 nucleotide sequence: TGTGCCAGCAGCCAGAGGCGAGGAGCCTACGAGCAGTACTTC. Its protein is CASSQRRGAYEQYF.

The chain combines TRBV5-1 with TRBJ1-5; 8 bases are a match to TRBD1. There are 15 residues in the CDR3. Trimming at V came to 2 bases and at J to 5 bases, leaving 6 bases not matched to a gene. Germline CDR1 is SGHRS and CDR2 is YFSETQ. CDR3 residues: CASSLGTGRYQPQHF. Written as DNA, the CDR3 is TGCGCCAGCAGCTTAGGGACAGGAAGGTATCAGCCCCAGCATTTT.

The chain recombines TRBV4-1 with TRBJ1-2; no reliable D call. The CDR3 totals 15 residues. V lost 1 base and J lost 0, with 9 bases in between. Germline CDR1 reads MGHRA; CDR2 reads YSYEKL. The chain's CDR3 is CASSQAGRTNYGYTF. The CDR3 nucleotides are TGCGCCAGCAGCCAAGCGGGCCGTACTAACTATGGCTACACCTTC.

The chain joins TRBV29-1 to TRBJ1-1; possible D gene TRBD1, 6 bases. The germline V gene encodes CDR1 SQVTM and CDR2 ANQGSEA. CDR3 size: 14 residues. V lost 4 bases and J lost 0, with 12 bases in between. The CDR3 here is CSVGGGDMNTEAFF. In DNA form, the CDR3 reads TGCAGCGTTGGTGGGGGGGACATGAACACTGAAGCTTTCTTT.

This chain uses TRBV5-5 with TRBJ1-3; 8 bases fit TRBD1. The CDR3 spans 16 residues. The V and J ends lost 0 bases and 4 bases, in that order; junction bases with no gene match: 6. Germline V gene sequence: CDR1 SGHKS, CDR2 YYEKEE (reference sequence). The CDR3 sequence is CASSLVTGESGNTIYF. In DNA, the CDR3 is TGTGCCAGCAGCTTGGTGACAGGGGAATCAGGAAACACCATATATTTT.

The chain combines TRBV6-4 with TRBJ1-2, with 8 bases identical to TRBD1. The V and J ends lost 5 bases and 5 bases, in that order; junction bases with no gene match: 4. The CDR3 contains 13 residues. The germline CDR1 and CDR2 sequences are MRHNA and SNTAGT. The chain's CDR3 is CASSPTGGYGYTF. CDR3 coding DNA: TGTGCCAGCAGTCCTACAGGGGGGTATGGCTACACCTTC.

The chain is built from TRBV6-5 and TRBJ2-7; D is tentatively TRBD1 or TRBD2 (5 bases each). The V and J ends lost 6 bases and 2 bases respectively, with 14 bases between them. Germline loops: CDR1 MNHEY, CDR2 SVGAGI. The CDR3 has 14 residues. CDR3: CASRPGTYTYEQYF. In nucleotides, the CDR3 is TGTGCCAGCAGACCCGGGACGTATACCTACGAGCAGTACTTC.

V usage is TRBV29-1 and J usage is TRBJ2-1; TRBD1 or TRBD2 may be the D gene (5 bases each). V gave up 4 bases and J gave up 3 bases, with 7 bases separating them. The CDR3 contains 12 residues. Germline CDR1 SQVTM, CDR2 ANQGSEA. This CDR3 is CSVVGGYNEQFF. The CDR3 nucleotides read TGCAGCGTTGTTGGGGGCTACAATGAGCAGTTCTTC.

The table lists this clone with a few counts. The rearrangement joins TRBV5-6 to TRBJ1-6; 9 nucleotides line up with TRBD1. The CDR3 is 17 amino acids. With 6 bases clipped from V and 0 bases from J, the junction kept 7 bases outside the gene matches. Germline-derived CDR1 and CDR2 are SGHDT and YYEEEE. CDR3: CASTDDRGSSYNSPLHF. The CDR3 region has the DNA TGTGCCAGCACCGACGACAGGGGGAGCTCCTATAATTCACCCCTCCACTTT.

This chain connects TRBV27 to TRBJ1-2; TRBD1 might be the D (5 bases). V was cut by 8 bases and J by 7 bases, with 14 bases left in between. Germline V gives CDR1 MNHEY, CDR2 SMNVEV (reference sequence). This CDR3 has 12 amino acids. CDR3 in DNA: TGTGCCAGCGGACCGGGGGAGGCTGGCTACACCTTC. It translates to CASGPGEAGYTF.

J is TRBJ1-5 and V is TRBV7-2; 8 bases map to TRBD1. Germline V gene sequence: CDR1 SGHTA, CDR2 FQGNSA. Trimming took 5 bases from V and 2 from J; bases not matched to a gene: 14. The CDR3 spans 18 residues. CDR3 DNA sequence: TGTGCCAGCAGCCCTCTCCCAGGGGGCTTTTATCGCAATCAGCCCCAGCATTTT. Its protein product is CASSPLPGGFYRNQPQHF.

This clone has a handful of counts. This chain connects TRBV19 to TRBJ2-7; D is ambiguous. V dropped 3 bases and J dropped 0 bases, with 9 bases sitting between them. The CDR3 runs 14 residues. CDR1 is LNHDA and CDR2 is SQIVND in the germline V gene (reference sequence). CDR3 loop: CASSMGSRSYEQYF. The CDR3 bases are TGTGCCAGTAGTATGGGCAGCCGCTCCTACGAGCAGTACTTC.

The V gene is TRBV4-1, the J gene TRBJ2-5; possible D gene TRBD2, 7 bases. Trimming removed 4 bases at V and 4 bases at J, with 16 bases between. Germline loops: CDR1 MGHRA, CDR2 YSYEKL. The CDR3 runs 15 residues. The CDR3 DNA follows: TGCGCCAGCAGCCGTGGGTGGGGGGGCGTAGAGACCCAGTACTTC. Translated: CASSRGWGGVETQYF.

This clone was seen just once. The V gene is TRBV7-9, the J gene TRBJ2-5; 8 nucleotides line up with TRBD2. The CDR3 covers 15 residues. Germline V gene lookup returns CDR1 SEHNR and CDR2 FQNEAQ (reference sequence). V lost 8 bases, J lost 8 bases, and 16 bases stayed unmatched. CDR3 protein: CASGAGAPQVDTQYF. CDR3 sequence (DNA): TGTGCCAGCGGAGCGGGGGCCCCCCAGGTTGATACCCAGTACTTC.

This chain joins TRBV3-1 (or the pseudogene TRBV3-2) and TRBJ1-3; D unclear. Germline V gene lookup returns CDR1 LGHDT and CDR2 YNNKEL (reference sequence). CDR3 length equals 14 residues. V was shortened by 4 bases and J by 3 bases, with 10 bases between the two germline ends. This CDR3 reads CASSLGIFGNTIYF. Here the CDR3 DNA reads TGTGCCAGCAGCCTCGGGATCTTTGGAAACACCATATATTTT.

V gene TRBV6-5 combines with J gene TRBJ1-1, with TRBD1 identical over 11 bases. J was trimmed by 6 bases and V by 5 bases; bases with no gene match: 2. Looked up from germline, CDR1 is MNHEY and CDR2 is SVGAGI. This CDR3 region has 13 residues. The CDR3 bases are TGTGCCAGCAGTCCGGACAGGGGGCCTGAAGCTTTCTTT. Translated: CASSPDRGPEAFF.

This sequence joins TRBV7-9 and TRBJ2-7; D gene ambiguous. The germline V and J ends were trimmed by 5 bases and 2 bases, with 13 bases remaining between them. The CDR3 runs 14 residues. Germline values: CDR1 SEHNR, CDR2 FQNEAQ (reference sequence). The CDR3 region has the DNA TGTGCCAGCAGCGAAAGTCCTGGCCCCTACGAGCAGTACTTC. Its translation is CASSESPGPYEQYF.

A few counts support this clone. The chain joins TRBV7-9 to TRBJ2-7; TRBD2 agrees at 9 bases. The CDR3 covers 14 residues. The ends lost 5 bases at V and 3 bases at J; junction bases unmatched: 5. The germline V gene has CDR1 SEHNR and CDR2 FQNEAQ (reference sequence). This CDR3 reads CASSQTSGVYEQYF. CDR3 sequence (DNA): TGTGCCAGCAGCCAGACTAGCGGCGTCTACGAGCAGTACTTC.

The CDR3 DNA is TGTGCCAGCAGCCAGACAGGGGGCGGTGAAAAACTGTTTTTT. This encodes CASSQTGGGEKLFF. The chain has TRBV3-1 (or the pseudogene TRBV3-2) and TRBJ1-4; 10 nucleotides agree with TRBD1. J lost 7 bases, V lost 3 bases, and 2 bases had no gene match. The length of the CDR3 is 14 residues. CDR1 LGHDT and CDR2 YNNKEL come from the germline V gene (reference sequence).

This clone appeared once. CDR3 in DNA: TGTGCCAGTAAGTCCGCGGGGGCTTCCACTGAAGCTTTCTTT. Residues: CASKSAGASTEAFF. The gene calls are TRBV19 and TRBJ1-1, with D possibly being TRBD1 (6 bases). This CDR3 is built from 14 residues. With 7 bases removed from V and 4 bases from J, the gap between germline ends came to 16 bases. Germline lookup yields CDR1 LNHDA and CDR2 SQIVND (reference sequence).

The genes are TRBV7-2 and TRBJ1-6; D remains ambiguous. From germline, CDR1 is SGHTA and CDR2 FQGNSA. The CDR3 has 13 residues. V lost 1 base to trimming and J lost 7 bases, with 5 bases between them. The CDR3 protein is CASSLVSNSPLHF. The CDR3 DNA reads as TGTGCCAGCAGCTTAGTGAGCAATTCACCCCTCCACTTT.

J is TRBJ1-2 and V is TRBV9; D possibly corresponds to TRBD1 (5 bases). The CDR3 totals 16 residues. The V gene's germline CDR1 is SGDLS and CDR2 YYNGEE. V gave up 2 bases and J gave up 2 bases, with 16 bases separating them. The CDR3 DNA is TGTGCCAGCAGCGTTGTGGGGCCCGGAATGAACTATGGCTACACCTTC. As protein: CASSVVGPGMNYGYTF.

The chain carries TRBV7-2 and TRBJ1-3; weak D call: TRBD1 (5 bases). The ends were cut back, 1 base at V and 4 bases at J, with 14 bases in the middle. Germline assignment: CDR1 SGHTA and CDR2 FQGNSA. CDR3 length equals 16 residues. CDR3 in DNA: TGTGCCAGCAGCTTAGAGGGACCGGGGAGGGGAAACACCATATATTTT. This encodes CASSLEGPGRGNTIYF. Supplemented by reference TRBV7-2 and TRBJ1-3, the full variable domain reads GAGVSQSPSNKVTEKGKDVELRCDPISGHTALYWYRQSLGQGLEFLIYFQGNSAPDKSGLPSDRFSAERTGGSVSTLTIQRTQQEDSAVYLCASSLEGPGRGNTIYFGEGSWLTVV.

This chain uses TRBV11-3 with TRBJ2-7, with D tentatively TRBD1 (7 bases). The ends were cut back, 2 bases at V and 11 bases at J, with 13 bases in the middle. This CDR3 is built from 12 residues. CDR1 SGHNT and CDR2 YENEEA come from the germline V gene. The CDR3 nucleotides are TGTGCCAGCAGCTTAAGACAGGGCGGGGAGTACTTC. Amino acid sequence: CASSLRQGGEYF.

A single count supports this clone. The rearrangement joins TRBV29-1 to TRBJ2-2; D is possibly TRBD1 (5 bases). CDR3 length equals 15 residues. Trimming left V 5 bases short and J 0 bases short, with 13 bases between. Germline CDR1 and CDR2: SQVTM and ANQGSEA. CDR3 sequence: CSVLHRRSNTGELFF. CDR3 DNA sequence: TGCAGCGTTCTCCACAGGCGCTCGAACACCGGGGAGCTGTTTTTT.

The chain carries TRBV15 and TRBJ2-2, with a possible D match to TRBD1 (6 bases). The length of the CDR3 is 15 residues. Germline V gives CDR1 LNHNV, CDR2 YYDKDF (reference sequence). Deletions cut 2 bases from V and 1 base from J, with 8 bases between. This CDR3 is CATSRPQGNTGELFF. The CDR3 DNA is TGTGCCACCAGCAGACCACAGGGGAACACCGGGGAGCTGTTTTTT.

This chain joins TRBV2 and TRBJ2-1, with 8 bases matching TRBD1. The CDR3 spans 12 residues. The J segment lost 8 bases and the V segment lost 4 bases, leaving 1 base of the junction unmatched. Germline-derived CDR1 and CDR2 are SNHLY and FYNNEI. In nucleotides, the CDR3 is TGTGCCAGCAGTGTACAGGGGGATGAGCAGTTCTTC. This gives the protein CASSVQGDEQFF.